This TCR beta chain was sequenced for a study of cytomegalovirus exposure and HLA in healthy donors. PCR amplification relied on 60 Vbeta primers (plus 13 Jbeta primers). Profiling relied on immunoSEQ multiplex PCR, and the TCRdb table lists in-frame clones only, not all of them. The table has roughly 130,000 clones, 74% seen once; the top ten hold approximately 5%. V was pared by 7 bases and J by 3 bases, with 7 bases of the junction left unmatched. The CDR3 has 15 residues. Germline lookup yields CDR1 SGHRS and CDR2 YFSETQ. On this clone: Its matching antigen is unknown.

General observations from the study: Previously analyzed data showed that most TCR beta V segments were productive at a frequency of about 90% or about 30%. The number of N-insertions in an Asian-associated ancestry cluster was reportedly below the 666-donor mean in a later analysis.

The sequence derives from a woman aged 45 to 65 in good health and CMV-seropositive. The chain links TRBV5-1 to TRBJ2-5; TRBD2 aligns across 12 bases. The sequencing input was PBMCs. The CDR3 region is CASGLAGRSEETQYF. The CDR3 nucleotides read TGCGCCAGCGGACTAGCGGGGAGGTCGGAAGAGACCCAGTACTTC. The full variable domain, with the rest looked up from reference TRBV5-1 and TRBJ2-5, is KAGVTQTPRYLIKTRGQQVTLSCSPISGHRSVSWYQQTPGQGLQFLFEYFSETQRNKGNFPGRFSGRQFSNSRSEMNVSTLELGDSALYLCASGLAGRSEETQYFGPGTRLLVL.